This T cell receptor beta chain emerged from a study of T cell responses to AZD1222 COVID-19 vaccine. Profiled with immunoSEQ multiplex PCR; TCRdb holds only in-frame clones, not every one. The sample contains about 160,000 clones, approximately 89% of which appear only once. The sample here was peripheral blood, taken on day 0 of AZD1222 vaccination. The origin of this receptor is an adult in good health.

The CDR3: CASSLGLAKFHEQYF. In DNA form, the CDR3 reads TGTGCCAGCAGCTTAGGACTAGCGAAATTCCACGAGCAGTACTTC. The genes are TRBV11-2 and TRBJ2-7, with 8 bases that match TRBD2. Per the germline V gene, CDR1 is SGHAT and CDR2 is FQNNGV. The V segment lost 1 base and the J segment 5 bases; nucleotides outside the gene matches: 7. The CDR3 extends over 15 amino acids.